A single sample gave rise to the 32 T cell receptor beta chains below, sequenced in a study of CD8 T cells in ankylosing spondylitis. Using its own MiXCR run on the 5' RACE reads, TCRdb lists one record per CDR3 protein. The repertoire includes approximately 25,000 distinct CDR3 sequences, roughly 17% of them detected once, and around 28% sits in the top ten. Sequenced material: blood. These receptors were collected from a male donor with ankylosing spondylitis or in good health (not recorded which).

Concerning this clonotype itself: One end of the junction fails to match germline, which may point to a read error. The CDR3 DNA reads TGTGTCAGCTCACCGGCAGGGAGGTACACCGGGGAGCTGTTTTTT. Translated, it gives CVSSPAGRYTGELFF. The chain couples TRBV18 to TRBJ2-2; maybe TRBD2 (6 bases). From germline, CDR1 is KGHSH and CDR2 LQKENI. CDR3 size: 15 residues.

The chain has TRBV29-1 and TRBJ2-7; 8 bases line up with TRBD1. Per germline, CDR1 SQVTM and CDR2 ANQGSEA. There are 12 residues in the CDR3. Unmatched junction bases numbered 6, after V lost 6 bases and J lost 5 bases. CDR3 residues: CSVSTGDHEQYV. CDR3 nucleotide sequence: TGCAGCGTGTCGACAGGGGACCACGAGCAGTACGTC.

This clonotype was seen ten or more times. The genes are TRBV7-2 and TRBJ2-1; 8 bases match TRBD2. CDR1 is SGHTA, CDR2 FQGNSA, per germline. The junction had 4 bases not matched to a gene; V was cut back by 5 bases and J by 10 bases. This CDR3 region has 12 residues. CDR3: CASSPGGEEQFF. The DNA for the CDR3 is TGTGCCAGCAGCCCCGGGGGGGAGGAGCAGTTCTTC.

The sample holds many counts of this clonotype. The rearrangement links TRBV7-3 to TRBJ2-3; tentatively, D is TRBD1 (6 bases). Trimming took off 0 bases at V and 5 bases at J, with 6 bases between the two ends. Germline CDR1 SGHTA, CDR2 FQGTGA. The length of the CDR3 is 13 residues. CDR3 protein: CASSLTRGDTQYF. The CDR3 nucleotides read TGTGCCAGCAGCTTAACCAGGGGAGATACGCAGTATTTT. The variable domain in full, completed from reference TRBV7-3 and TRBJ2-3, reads GAGVSQTPSNKVTEKGKYVELRCDPISGHTALYWYRQSLGQGPEFLIYFQGTGAADDSGLPNDRFFAVRPEGSVSTLKIQRTERGDSAVYLCASSLTRGDTQYFGPGTRLTVL.

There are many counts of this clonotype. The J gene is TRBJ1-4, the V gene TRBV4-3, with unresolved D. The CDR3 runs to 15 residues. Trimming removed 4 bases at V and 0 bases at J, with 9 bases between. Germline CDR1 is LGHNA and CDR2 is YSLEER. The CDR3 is CASSLTVATNEKLFF. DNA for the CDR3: TGCGCCAGCAGCCTTACAGTTGCAACTAATGAAAAACTGTTTTTT.

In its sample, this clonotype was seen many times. The CDR3 here is CSARGAASTDTQYF. The CDR3 DNA sequence: TGCAGTGCTAGAGGAGCGGCAAGCACAGATACGCAGTATTTT. The chain uses TRBV20-1 and TRBJ2-3; TRBD2 is a possible D gene (5 bases). The CDR3 consists of 14 residues. V lost 1 base and J 0 bases, leaving 8 bases between the germline ends. CDR1 DFQATT and CDR2 SNEGSKA come from the germline V gene (reference sequence).

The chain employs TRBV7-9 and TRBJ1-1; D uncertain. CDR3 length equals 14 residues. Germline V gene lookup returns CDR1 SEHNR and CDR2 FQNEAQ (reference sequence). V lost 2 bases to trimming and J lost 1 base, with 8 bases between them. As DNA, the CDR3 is TGTGCCAGCAGCTTACCGGGCCAGAACACTGAAGCTTTCTTT. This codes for CASSLPGQNTEAFF.

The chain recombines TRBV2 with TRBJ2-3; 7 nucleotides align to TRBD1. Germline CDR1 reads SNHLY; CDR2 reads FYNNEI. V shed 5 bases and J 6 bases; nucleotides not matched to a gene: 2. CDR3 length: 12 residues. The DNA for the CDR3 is TGTGCCAGCAGTATACAGGGGGATACGCAGTATTTT. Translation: CASSIQGDTQYF.

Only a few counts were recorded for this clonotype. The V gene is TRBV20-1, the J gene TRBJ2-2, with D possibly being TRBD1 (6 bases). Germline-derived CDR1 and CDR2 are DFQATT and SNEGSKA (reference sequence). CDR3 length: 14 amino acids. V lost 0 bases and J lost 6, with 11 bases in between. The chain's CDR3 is CSARETGYAGELFF. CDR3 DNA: TGCAGTGCTAGAGAAACAGGGTATGCCGGGGAGCTGTTTTTT.

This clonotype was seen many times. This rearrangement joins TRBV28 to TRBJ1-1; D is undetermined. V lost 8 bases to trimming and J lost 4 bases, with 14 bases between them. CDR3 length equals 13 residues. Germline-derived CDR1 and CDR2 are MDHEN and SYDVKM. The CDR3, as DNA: TGTGCCAGCCGGGAATCTGGAGGCACTGAAGCTTTCTTT. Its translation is CASRESGGTEAFF.

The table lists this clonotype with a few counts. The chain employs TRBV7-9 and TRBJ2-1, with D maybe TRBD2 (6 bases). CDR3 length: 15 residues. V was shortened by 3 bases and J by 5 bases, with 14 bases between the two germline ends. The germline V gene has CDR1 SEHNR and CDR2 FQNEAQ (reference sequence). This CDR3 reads CASSFGLWGNNEQFF. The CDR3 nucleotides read TGTGCCAGCAGCTTCGGACTATGGGGCAACAATGAGCAGTTCTTC.

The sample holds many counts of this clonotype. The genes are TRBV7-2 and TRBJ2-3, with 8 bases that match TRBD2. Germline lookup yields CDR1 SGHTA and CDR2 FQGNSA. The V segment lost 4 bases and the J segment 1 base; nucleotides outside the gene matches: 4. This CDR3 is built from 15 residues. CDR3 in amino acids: CASSSSGGGTDTQYF. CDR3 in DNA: TGTGCCAGCAGCTCGAGCGGGGGAGGCACAGATACGCAGTATTTT.

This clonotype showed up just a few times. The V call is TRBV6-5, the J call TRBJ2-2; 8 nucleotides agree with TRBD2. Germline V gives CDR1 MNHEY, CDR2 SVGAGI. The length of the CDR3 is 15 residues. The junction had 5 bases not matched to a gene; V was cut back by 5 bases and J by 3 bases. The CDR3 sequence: CASSRTSWDTGELFF. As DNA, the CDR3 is TGTGCCAGCAGTCGGACTAGCTGGGACACCGGGGAGCTGTTTTTT.

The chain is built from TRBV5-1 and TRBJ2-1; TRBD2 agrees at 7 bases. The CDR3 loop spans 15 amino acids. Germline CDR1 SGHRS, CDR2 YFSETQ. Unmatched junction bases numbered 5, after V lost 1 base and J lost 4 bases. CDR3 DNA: TGCGCCAGCAGCTTGATGGGGGGGGAATACAATGAGCAGTTCTTC. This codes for CASSLMGGEYNEQFF.

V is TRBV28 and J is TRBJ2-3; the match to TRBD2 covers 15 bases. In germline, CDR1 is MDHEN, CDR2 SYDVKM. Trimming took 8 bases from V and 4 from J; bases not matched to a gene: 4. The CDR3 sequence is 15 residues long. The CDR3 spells CASWTSGRVADTQYF. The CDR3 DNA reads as TGTGCCAGCTGGACTAGCGGGAGGGTAGCAGATACGCAGTATTTT.

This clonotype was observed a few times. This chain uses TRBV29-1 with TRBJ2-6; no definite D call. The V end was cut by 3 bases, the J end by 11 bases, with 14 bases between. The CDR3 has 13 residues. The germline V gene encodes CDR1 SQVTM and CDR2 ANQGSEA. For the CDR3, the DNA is TGCAGCGTTGACTGGGGTAACGGTCACGTCCTGACTTTC. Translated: CSVDWGNGHVLTF.

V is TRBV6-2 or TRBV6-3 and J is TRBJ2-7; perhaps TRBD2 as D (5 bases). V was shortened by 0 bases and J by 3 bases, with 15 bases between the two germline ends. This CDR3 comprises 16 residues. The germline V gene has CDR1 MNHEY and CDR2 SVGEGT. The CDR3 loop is CASSYSTTGIYYEQYV. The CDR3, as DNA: TGTGCCAGCAGTTACTCGACGACCGGGATTTACTACGAGCAGTACGTC.

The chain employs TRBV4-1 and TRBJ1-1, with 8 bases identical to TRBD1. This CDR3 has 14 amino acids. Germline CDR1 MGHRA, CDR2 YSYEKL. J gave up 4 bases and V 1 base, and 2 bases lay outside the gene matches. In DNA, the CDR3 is TGCGCCAGCAGCCAAGGACAGGGGTTCACTGAAGCTTTCTTT. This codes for CASSQGQGFTEAFF.

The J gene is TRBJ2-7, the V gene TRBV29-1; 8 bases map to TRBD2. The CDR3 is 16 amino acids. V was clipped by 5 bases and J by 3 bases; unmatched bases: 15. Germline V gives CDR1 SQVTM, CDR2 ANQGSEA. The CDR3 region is CSVTSGSPEWDYEQYF. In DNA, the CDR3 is TGCAGCGTTACTAGCGGATCCCCGGAATGGGACTACGAGCAGTACTTC.

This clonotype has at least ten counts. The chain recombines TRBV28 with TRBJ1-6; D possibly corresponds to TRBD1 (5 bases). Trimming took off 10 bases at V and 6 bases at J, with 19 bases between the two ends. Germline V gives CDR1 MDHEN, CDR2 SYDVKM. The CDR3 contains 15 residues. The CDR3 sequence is CATLSPAGGNSPLHF. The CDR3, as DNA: TGTGCCACCCTAAGTCCCGCGGGGGGTAATTCACCCCTCCACTTT.

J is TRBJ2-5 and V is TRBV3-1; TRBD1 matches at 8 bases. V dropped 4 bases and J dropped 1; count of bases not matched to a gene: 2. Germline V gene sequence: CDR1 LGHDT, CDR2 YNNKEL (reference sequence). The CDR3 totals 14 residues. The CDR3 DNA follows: TGTGCCAGCAGCCCAACAGGGGGCCAAGAGACCCAGTACTTC. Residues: CASSPTGGQETQYF.

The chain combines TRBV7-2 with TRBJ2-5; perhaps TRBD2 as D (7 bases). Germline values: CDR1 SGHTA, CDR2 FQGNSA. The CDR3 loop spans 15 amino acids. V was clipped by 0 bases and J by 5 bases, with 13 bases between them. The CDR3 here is CASSLAGGGSETQYF. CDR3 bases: TGTGCCAGCAGCTTAGCGGGCGGGGGCTCGGAGACCCAGTACTTC.

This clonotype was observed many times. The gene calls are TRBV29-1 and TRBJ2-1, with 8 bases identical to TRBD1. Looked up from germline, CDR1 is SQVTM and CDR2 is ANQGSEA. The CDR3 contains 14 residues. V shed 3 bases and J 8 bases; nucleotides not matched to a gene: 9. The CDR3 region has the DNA TGCAGCGTTGACCTGGGGGCAGGGGGCGATGAGCAGTTCTTC. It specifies CSVDLGAGGDEQFF.

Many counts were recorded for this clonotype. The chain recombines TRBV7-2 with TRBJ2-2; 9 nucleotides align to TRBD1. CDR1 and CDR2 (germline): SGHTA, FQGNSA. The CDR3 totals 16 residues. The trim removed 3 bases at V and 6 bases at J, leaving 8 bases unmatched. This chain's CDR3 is CASSFYAGTGPGELFF. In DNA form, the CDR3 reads TGTGCCAGCAGCTTCTACGCCGGGACAGGGCCCGGGGAGCTGTTTTTT.

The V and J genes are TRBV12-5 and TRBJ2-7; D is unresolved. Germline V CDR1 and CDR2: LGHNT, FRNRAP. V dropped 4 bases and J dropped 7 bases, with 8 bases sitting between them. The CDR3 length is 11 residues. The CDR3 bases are TGTGCTAGTGGTTCAAACCTAGAGCAGTACTTC. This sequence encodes CASGSNLEQYF.

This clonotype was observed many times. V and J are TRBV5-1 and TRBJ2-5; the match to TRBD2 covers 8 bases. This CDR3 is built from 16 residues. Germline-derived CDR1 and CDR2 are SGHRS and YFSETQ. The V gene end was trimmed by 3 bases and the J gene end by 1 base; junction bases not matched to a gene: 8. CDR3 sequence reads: CASSSGSLAAQETQYF. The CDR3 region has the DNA TGCGCCAGCAGCTCGGGGTCACTAGCGGCCCAAGAGACCCAGTACTTC. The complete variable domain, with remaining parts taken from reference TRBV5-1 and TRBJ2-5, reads KAGVTQTPRYLIKTRGQQVTLSCSPISGHRSVSWYQQTPGQGLQFLFEYFSETQRNKGNFPGRFSGRQFSNSRSEMNVSTLELGDSALYLCASSSGSLAAQETQYFGPGTRLLVL.

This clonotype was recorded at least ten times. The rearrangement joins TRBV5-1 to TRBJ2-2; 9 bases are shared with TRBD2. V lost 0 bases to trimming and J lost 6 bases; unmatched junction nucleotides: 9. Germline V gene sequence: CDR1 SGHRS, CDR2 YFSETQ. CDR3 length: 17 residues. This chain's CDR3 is CASSLVSGSAYAGELFF. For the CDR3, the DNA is TGCGCCAGCAGCTTGGTTAGCGGGAGTGCCTACGCCGGGGAGCTGTTTTTT. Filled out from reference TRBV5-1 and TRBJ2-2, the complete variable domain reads KAGVTQTPRYLIKTRGQQVTLSCSPISGHRSVSWYQQTPGQGLQFLFEYFSETQRNKGNFPGRFSGRQFSNSRSEMNVSTLELGDSALYLCASSLVSGSAYAGELFFGEGSRLTVL.

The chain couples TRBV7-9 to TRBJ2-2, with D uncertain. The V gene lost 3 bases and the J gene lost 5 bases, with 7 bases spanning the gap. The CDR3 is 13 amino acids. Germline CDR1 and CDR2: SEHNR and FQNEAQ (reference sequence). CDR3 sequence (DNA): TGTGCCAGCAGCTTCGGGTTTACCGGGGAGCTGTTTTTT. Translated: CASSFGFTGELFF.

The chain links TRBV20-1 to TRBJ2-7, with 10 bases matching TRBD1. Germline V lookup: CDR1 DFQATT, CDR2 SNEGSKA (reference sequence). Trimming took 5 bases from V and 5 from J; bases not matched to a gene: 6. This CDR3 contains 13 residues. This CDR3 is CSAPGQGSNEQYF. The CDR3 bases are TGCAGTGCTCCGGGACAGGGGTCTAACGAGCAGTACTTC.

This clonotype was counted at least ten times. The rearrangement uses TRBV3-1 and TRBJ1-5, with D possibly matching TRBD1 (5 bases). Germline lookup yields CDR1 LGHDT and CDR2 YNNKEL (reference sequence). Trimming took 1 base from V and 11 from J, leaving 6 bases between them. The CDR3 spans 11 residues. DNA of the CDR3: TGTGCCAGCAGCCAAGGGGGGACCCAGCATTTT. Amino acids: CASSQGGTQHF. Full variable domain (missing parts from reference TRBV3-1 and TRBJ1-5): DTAVSQTPKYLVTQMGNDKSIKCEQNLGHDTMYWYKQDSKKFLKIMFSYNNKELIINETVPNRFSPKSPDKAHLNLHINSLELGDSAVYFCASSQGGTQHFGDGTRLSIL.

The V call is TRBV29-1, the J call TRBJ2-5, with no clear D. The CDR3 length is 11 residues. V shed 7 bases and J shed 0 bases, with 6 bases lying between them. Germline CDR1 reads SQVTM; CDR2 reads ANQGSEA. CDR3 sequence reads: CSGQNQETQYF. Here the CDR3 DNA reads TGCAGCGGCCAGAACCAAGAGACCCAGTACTTC.

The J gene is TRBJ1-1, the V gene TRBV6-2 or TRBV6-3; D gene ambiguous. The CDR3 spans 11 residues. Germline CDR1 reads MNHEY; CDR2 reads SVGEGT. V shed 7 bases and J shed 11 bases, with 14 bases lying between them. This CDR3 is CASTDITAAFF. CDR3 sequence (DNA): TGTGCCAGCACCGATATTACGGCGGCTTTCTTT.